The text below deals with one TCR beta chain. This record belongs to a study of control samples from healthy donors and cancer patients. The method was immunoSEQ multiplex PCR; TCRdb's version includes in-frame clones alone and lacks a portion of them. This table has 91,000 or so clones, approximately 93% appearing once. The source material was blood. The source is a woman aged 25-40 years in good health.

DNA for the CDR3: TGTGCCAGCAGCCTTACAGGGGCGGGGGTTGAAAAACTGTTTTTT. Protein sequence: CASSLTGAGVEKLFF. This rearrangement joins TRBV3-1 (or the pseudogene TRBV3-2) to TRBJ1-4, with 7 bases lining up with TRBD1. The V gene's germline CDR1 is LGHDT and CDR2 YNNKEL (reference sequence). The CDR3 is 15 residues long. V dropped 4 bases and J dropped 7; count of bases not matched to a gene: 9.